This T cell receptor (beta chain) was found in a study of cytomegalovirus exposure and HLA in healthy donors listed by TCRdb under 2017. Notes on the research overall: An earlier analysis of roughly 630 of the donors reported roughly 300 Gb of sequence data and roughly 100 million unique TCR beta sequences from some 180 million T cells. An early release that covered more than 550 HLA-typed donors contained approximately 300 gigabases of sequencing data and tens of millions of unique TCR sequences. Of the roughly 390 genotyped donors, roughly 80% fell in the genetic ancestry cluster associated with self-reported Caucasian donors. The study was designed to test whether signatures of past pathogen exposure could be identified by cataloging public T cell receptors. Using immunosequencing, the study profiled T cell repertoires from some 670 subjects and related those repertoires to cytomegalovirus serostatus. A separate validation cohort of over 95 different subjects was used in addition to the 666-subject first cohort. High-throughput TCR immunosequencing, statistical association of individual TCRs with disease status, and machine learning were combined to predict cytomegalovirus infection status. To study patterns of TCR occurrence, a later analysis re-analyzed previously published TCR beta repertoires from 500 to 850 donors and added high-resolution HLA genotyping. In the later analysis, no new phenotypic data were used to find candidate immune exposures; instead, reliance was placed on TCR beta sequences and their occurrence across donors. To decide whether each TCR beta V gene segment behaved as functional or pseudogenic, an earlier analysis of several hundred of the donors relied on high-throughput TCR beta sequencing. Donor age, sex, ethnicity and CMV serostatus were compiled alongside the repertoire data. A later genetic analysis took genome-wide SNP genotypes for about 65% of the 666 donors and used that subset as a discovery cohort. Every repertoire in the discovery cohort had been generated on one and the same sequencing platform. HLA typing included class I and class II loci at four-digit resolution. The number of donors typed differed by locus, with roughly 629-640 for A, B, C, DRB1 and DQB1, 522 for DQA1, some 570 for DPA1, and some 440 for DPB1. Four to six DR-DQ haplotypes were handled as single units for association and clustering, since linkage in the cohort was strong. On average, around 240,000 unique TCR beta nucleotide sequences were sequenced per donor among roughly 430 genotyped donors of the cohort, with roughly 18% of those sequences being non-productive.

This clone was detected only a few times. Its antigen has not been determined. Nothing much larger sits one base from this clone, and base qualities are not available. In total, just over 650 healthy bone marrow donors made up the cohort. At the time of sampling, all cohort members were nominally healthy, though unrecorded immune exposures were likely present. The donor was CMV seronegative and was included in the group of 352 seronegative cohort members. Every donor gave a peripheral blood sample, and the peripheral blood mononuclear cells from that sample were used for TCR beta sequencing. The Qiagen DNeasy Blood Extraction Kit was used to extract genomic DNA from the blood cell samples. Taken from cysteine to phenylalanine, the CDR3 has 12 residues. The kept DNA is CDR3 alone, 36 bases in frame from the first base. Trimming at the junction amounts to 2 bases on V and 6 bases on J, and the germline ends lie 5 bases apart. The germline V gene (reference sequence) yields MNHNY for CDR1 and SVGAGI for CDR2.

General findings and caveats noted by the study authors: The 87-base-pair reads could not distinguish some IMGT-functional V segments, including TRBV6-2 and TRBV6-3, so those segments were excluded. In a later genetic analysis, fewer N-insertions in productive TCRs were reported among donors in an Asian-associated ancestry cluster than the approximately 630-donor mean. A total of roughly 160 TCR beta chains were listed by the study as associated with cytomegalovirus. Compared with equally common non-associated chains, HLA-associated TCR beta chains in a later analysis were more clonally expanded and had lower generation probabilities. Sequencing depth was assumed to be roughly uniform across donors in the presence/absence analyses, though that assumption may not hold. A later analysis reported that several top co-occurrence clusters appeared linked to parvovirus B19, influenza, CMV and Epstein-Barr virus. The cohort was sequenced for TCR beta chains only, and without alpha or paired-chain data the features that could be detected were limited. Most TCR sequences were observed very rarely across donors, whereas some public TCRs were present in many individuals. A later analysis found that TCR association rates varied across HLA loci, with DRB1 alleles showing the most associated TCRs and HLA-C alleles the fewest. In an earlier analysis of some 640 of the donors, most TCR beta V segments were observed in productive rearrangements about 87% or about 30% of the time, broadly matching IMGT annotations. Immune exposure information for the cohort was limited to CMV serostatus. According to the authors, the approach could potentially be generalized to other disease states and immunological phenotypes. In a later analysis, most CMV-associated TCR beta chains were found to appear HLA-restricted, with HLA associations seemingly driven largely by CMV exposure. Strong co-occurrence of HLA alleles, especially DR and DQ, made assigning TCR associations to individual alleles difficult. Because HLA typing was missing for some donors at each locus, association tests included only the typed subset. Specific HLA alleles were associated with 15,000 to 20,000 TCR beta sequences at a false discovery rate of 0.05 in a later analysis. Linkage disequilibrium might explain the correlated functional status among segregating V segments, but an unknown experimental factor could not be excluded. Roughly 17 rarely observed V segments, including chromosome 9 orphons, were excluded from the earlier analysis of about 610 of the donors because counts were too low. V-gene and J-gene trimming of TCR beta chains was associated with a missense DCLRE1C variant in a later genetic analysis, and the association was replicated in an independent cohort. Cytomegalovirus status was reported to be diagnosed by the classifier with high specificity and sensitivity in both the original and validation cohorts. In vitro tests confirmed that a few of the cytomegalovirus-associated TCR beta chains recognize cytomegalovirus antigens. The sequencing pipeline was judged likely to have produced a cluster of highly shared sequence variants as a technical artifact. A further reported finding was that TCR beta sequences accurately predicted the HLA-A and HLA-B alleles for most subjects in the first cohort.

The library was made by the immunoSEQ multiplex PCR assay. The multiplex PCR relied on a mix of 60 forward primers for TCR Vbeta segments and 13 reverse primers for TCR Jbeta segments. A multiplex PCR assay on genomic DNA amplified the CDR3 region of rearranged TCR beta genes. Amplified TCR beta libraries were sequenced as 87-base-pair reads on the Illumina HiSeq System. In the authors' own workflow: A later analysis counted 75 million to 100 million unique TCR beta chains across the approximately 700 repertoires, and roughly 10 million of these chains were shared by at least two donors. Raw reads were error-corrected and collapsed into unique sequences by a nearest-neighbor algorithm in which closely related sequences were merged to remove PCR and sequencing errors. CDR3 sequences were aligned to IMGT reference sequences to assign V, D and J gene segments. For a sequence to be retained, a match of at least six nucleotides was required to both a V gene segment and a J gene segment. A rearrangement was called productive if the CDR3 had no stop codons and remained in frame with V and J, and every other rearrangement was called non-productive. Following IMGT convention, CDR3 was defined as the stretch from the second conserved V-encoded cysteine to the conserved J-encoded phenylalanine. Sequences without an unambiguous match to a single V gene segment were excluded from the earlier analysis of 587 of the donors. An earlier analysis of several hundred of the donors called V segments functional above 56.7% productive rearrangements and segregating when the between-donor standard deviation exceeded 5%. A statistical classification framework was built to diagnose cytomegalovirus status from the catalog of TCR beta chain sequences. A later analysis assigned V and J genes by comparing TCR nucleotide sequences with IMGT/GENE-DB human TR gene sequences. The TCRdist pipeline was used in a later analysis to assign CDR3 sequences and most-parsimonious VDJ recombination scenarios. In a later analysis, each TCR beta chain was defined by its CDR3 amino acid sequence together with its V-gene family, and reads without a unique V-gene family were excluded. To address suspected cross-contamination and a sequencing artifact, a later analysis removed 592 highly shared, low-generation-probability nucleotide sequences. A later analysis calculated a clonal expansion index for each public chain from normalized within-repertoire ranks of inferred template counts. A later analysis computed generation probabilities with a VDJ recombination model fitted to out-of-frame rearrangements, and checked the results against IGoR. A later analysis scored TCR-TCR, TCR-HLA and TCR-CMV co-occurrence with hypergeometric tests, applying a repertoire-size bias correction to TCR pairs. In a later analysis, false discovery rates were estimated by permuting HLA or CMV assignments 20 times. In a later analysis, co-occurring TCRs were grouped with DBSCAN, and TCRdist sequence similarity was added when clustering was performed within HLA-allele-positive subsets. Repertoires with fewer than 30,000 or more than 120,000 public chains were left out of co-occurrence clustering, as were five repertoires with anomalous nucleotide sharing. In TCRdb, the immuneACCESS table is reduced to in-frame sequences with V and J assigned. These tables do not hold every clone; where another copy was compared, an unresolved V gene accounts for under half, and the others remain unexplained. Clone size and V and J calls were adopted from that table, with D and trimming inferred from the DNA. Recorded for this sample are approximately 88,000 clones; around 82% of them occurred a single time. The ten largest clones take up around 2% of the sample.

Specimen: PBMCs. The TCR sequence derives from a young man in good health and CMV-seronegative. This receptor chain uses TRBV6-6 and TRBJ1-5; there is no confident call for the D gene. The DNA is TGTGCCAGCAGTTACGAAGCTCAGCCCCAGCATTTT. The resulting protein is CASSYEAQPQHF.